The 13 T cell receptor beta chains presented below share a single source sample, sequenced in a study of T cell repertoires in cytomegalovirus infection. Which antigens these TCRs recognize remains unknown. TCRdb called the reads again in MiXCR, with one record for every CDR3 protein. The repertoire includes 900,000 to 950,000 distinct CDR3 sequences, around 31% of them detected once, and around 15% sits in the top ten. The sequencing used cultured CD8+ T cells from PBMCs, collected from culture after CMV antigen stimulation. The receptors shown here come from a human donor in good health (CMV status not recorded). Some clones in this sample may be carry-over from other donors' samples.

In its sample, this clonotype was seen a few times. The V gene is TRBV14, the J gene TRBJ2-5; D is uncertain. The CDR3 sequence is 15 residues long. Germline V gene sequence: CDR1 SGHDN, CDR2 FVKESK. V shed 4 bases and J shed 2 bases, with 14 bases lying between them. The CDR3 bases are TGTGCCAGCAGCCCAGTCGGCGGACCACAAGAGACCCAGTACTTC. Protein product: CASSPVGGPQETQYF.

This clonotype appeared a few times. The CDR3 spells CASSQDLGGLNEKLFF. The DNA of the CDR3 is TGCGCCAGCAGCCAAGATCTGGGGGGCTTGAATGAAAAACTGTTTTTT. The chain links TRBV4-1 to TRBJ1-4, with D maybe TRBD1 (6 bases). The CDR3 contains 16 residues. In germline, CDR1 is MGHRA, CDR2 YSYEKL. The ends were cut back, 0 bases at V and 5 bases at J, with 13 bases in the middle.

The J gene is TRBJ1-1, the V gene TRBV19; TRBD1 matches at 8 bases. The length of the CDR3 is 19 residues. V shed 1 base and J 1 base; nucleotides not matched to a gene: 14. Looked up from germline, CDR1 is LNHDA and CDR2 is SQIVND (reference sequence). The CDR3 nucleotides are TGTGCCAGTAGTATAGGAAGCGGACAGGGAGGAATGAAGAACACTGAAGCTTTCTTT. Its protein is CASSIGSGQGGMKNTEAFF. Variable domain in full (rest from reference TRBV19 and TRBJ1-1): DGGITQSPKYLFRKEGQNVTLSCEQNLNHDAMYWYRQDPGQGLRLIYYSQIVNDFQKGDIAEGYSVSREKKESFPLTVTSAQKNPTAFYLCASSIGSGQGGMKNTEAFFGQGTRLTVV.

This clonotype was counted only a few times. The genes are TRBV12-5 and TRBJ2-1; weak D call: TRBD1 (5 bases). Germline V lookup: CDR1 LGHNT, CDR2 FRNRAP. The CDR3 spans 17 residues. Trimming left V 0 bases short and J 1 base short, with 13 bases between. The DNA of the CDR3 is TGTGCTAGTGGTTTGGTATACCAGGGCCAGTCCTACAATGAGCAGTTCTTC. Its translation is CASGLVYQGQSYNEQFF.

This sequence joins TRBV13 and TRBJ2-2; the D is unclear. This CDR3 is 14 amino acids long. Germline V gene sequence: CDR1 PRHDT, CDR2 FYEKMQ (reference sequence). V was clipped by 4 bases and J by 1 base, with 7 bases between them. The CDR3 loop is CASSSDMNTGELFF. The DNA for the CDR3 is TGTGCCAGCAGCTCCGACATGAACACCGGGGAGCTGTTTTTT.

The CDR3 bases are TGTGCCAGCAGTTCCGGGACAGTCTCCTACAATGAGCAGTTCTTC. As protein: CASSSGTVSYNEQFF. V and J are TRBV28 and TRBJ2-1; 7 bases line up with TRBD1. The CDR3 sequence is 15 residues long. Looked up from germline, CDR1 is MDHEN and CDR2 is SYDVKM. V shed 4 bases and J 0 bases; nucleotides not matched to a gene: 3.

This clonotype was detected only a few times. The chain employs TRBV19 and TRBJ2-1; 10 bases are a match to TRBD2. J lost 7 bases, V lost 2 bases, and 11 bases had no gene match. The germline gives CDR1 LNHDA, CDR2 SQIVND (reference sequence). The CDR3 has 17 amino acids. CDR3 DNA: TGTGCCAGTAGTATAAGTCCTAGCGGGGGCTCGGGGAATGAGCAGTTCTTC. Its translation is CASSISPSGGSGNEQFF.

V usage is TRBV19 and J usage is TRBJ1-2, with TRBD1 matching over 8 bases. V shed 6 bases and J 8 bases; nucleotides not matched to a gene: 8. CDR3 length equals 13 residues. Germline lookup yields CDR1 LNHDA and CDR2 SQIVND (reference sequence). The CDR3 DNA sequence: TGTGCCAGTAGCCCTCTGACAGGGGTCGGCTACACCTTC. Translation: CASSPLTGVGYTF.

The chain has TRBV28 and TRBJ2-3; 11 positions match TRBD2. Germline V gene sequence: CDR1 MDHEN, CDR2 SYDVKM. After removal of 3 bases from V and 2 bases from J, the junction contained 16 bases not matched to a gene. The CDR3 runs to 20 residues. The CDR3 nucleotides are TGTGCCAGCAGTTTTCTAGAAACTAGCGGGGGAGGGACGATCACAGATACGCAGTATTTT. Protein: CASSFLETSGGGTITDTQYF.

J is TRBJ2-7 and V is TRBV18; TRBD1 agrees at 9 bases. The junction had 8 bases not matched to a gene; V was cut back by 6 bases and J by 5 bases. The germline V gene has CDR1 KGHSH and CDR2 LQKENI. CDR3 length equals 14 residues. DNA of the CDR3: TGTGCCAGCTCCTTACGGGACAGGGCCAACGAGCAGTACTTC. It yields the protein CASSLRDRANEQYF.

Only a few counts were recorded for this clonotype. The chain is built from TRBV27 and TRBJ2-3; no clear D. The germline V gene encodes CDR1 MNHEY and CDR2 SMNVEV (reference sequence). The V end lost 0 bases, the J end lost 4 bases, and 11 bases lay between the germline ends. The CDR3 is 15 amino acids. CDR3 nucleotides: TGTGCCAGCAGTTTATCGTCTTATAGCCCAGATACGCAGTATTTT. It translates to CASSLSSYSPDTQYF.

The chain recombines TRBV27 with TRBJ2-7, with a weak D call TRBD1 (5 bases). The CDR3 sequence is 14 residues long. Germline V CDR1 and CDR2: MNHEY, SMNVEV (reference sequence). The CDR3 DNA is TGTGCCAACAGTTGGACATCAGGCTCCTACGAGCAGTACGTC. Its translation: CANSWTSGSYEQYV.

Turning to this clonotype: One end of the junction varies from germline; a read error may be responsible. The rearrangement uses TRBV6-8 and TRBJ2-1; D is unresolved. Germline assignment: CDR1 MNHGY and CDR2 SAAAGT. This CDR3 is 11 amino acids long. This CDR3 is CTSSYTDEQFF. The CDR3 nucleotides read TGTACCAGCAGTTACACCGATGAGCAGTTCTTC.